This TCR beta chain was sequenced for a study of Graves' ophthalmopathy and Graves' hyperthyroidism. Whole-study context: Stable hyperthyroidism denotes an absence of ophthalmopathy throughout 18 months of follow-up. Study-wide findings and caveats: Using a 13-signature model, the authors split ophthalmopathy from stable hyperthyroidism, with roughly 88% sensitivity and approximately 80% specificity. The majority of expanded thyroid clonotypes above 0.001 frequency also occurred in blood.

Details on this clonotype: Its antigen is currently unknown.

Beta-chain TCR CDR3 regions were amplified from RNA transcripts. An initial RT-PCR round employing HTBI primers preceded a second-round multiplex PCR. TCRdb called the multiplex PCR reads again in MiXCR, with one record for every CDR3 protein. The repertoire includes 450,000 to 600,000 distinct CDR3 sequences, approximately 37% of them detected once, and roughly 4.5% sits in the top ten. Trimming pared 5 bases from V and 7 bases from J, leaving 14 bases between. CDR3 size: 13 residues. Germline loops: CDR1 SGHTA, CDR2 FQGTGA. The sequence was collected from an adult man with Graves' hyperthyroidism. The chain uses TRBV7-3 and TRBJ1-2; a possible D gene is TRBD1 (6 bases). Sequencing was performed on peripheral blood or thyroid tissue (not recorded which). CDR3 in amino acids: CASSPTGTLGYTF. CDR3 nucleotide sequence: TGTGCCAGCAGCCCAACGGGGACACTTGGCTACACCTTC. Full variable domain (rest looked up from reference TRBV7-3 and TRBJ1-2): GAGVSQTPSNKVTEKGKYVELRCDPISGHTALYWYRQSLGQGPEFLIYFQGTGAADDSGLPNDRFFAVRPEGSVSTLKIQRTERGDSAVYLCASSPTGTLGYTFGSGTRLTVV.